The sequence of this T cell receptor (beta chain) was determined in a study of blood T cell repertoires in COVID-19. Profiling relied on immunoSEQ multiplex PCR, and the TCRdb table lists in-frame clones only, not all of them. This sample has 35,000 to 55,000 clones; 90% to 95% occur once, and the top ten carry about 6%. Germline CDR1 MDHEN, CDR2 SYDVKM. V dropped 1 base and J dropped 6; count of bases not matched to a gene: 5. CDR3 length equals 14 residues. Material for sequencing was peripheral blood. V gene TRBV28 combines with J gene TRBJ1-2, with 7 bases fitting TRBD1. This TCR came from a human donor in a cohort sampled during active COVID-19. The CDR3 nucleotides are TGTGCCAGCAGTTTATACGCCAGGGGGGATGGCTACACCTTC. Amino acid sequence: CASSLYARGDGYTF.